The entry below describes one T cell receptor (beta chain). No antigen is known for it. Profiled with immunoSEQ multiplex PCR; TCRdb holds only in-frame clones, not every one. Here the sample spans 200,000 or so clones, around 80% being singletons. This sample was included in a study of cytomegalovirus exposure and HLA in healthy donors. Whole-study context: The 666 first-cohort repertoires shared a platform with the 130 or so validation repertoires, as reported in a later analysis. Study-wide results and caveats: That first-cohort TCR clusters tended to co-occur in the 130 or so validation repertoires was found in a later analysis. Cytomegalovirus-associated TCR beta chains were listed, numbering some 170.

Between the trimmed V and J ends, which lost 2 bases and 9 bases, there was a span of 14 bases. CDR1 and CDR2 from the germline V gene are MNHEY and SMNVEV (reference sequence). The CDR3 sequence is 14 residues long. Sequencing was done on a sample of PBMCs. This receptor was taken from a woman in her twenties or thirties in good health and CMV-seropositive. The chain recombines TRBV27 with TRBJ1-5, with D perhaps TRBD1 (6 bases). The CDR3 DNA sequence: TGTGCCAGCAGTTTAGGGGGCTTGCTCGGGCCCCAGCATTTT. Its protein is CASSLGGLLGPQHF.